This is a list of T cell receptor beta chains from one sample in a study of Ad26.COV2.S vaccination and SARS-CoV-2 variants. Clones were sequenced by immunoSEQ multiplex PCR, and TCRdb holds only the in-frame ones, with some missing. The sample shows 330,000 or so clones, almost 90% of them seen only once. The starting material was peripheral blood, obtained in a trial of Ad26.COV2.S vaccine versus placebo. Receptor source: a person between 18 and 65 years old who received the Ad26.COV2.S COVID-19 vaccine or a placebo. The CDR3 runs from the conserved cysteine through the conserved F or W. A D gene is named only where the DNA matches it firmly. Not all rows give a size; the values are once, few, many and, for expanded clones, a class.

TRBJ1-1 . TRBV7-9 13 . TGTGCCAGCAACCCGGCGGAGGACACTGAAGCTTTCTTT CASNPAEDTEAFF
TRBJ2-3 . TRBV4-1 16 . TGCGCCAGCAGCCTCGGGGTGCTAGGGCTGGCAGATACGCAGTATTTT CASSLGVLGLADTQYF
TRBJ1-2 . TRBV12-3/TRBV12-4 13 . TGTGCCAGCAGTTTACGGCGGACATATGGCTACACCTTC CASSLRRTYGYTF
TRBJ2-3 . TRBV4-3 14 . TGCGCCAGCAGCCACGGGAGCGGCACAGATACGCAGTATTTT CASSHGSGTDTQYF
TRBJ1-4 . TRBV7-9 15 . TGTGCCAGCAGCTTATTTGGGGAAGGGGATGAAAAACTGTTTTTT CASSLFGEGDEKLFF
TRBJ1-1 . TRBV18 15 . TGTGCCAGCTCACCATTGCCAGGTTTGAACACTGAAGCTTTCTTT CASSPLPGLNTEAFF
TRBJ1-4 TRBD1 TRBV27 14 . TGTGCCAGCAGTTTGTACAGGGGTGGCGAAAAACTGTTTTTT CASSLYRGGEKLFF
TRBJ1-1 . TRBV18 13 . TGTGCCAGCTCACTTGCCGAGAACACTGAAGCTTTCTTT CASSLAENTEAFF
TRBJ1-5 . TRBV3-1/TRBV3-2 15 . TGTGCCAGCAGCCAAGACTCTGGGTCGGTTCAGCCCCAGCATTTT CASSQDSGSVQPQHF
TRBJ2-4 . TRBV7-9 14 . TGTGCCAGCAGCTTAGCAGGCAGGCCGCGGATTCAGTACTTC CASSLAGRPRIQYF
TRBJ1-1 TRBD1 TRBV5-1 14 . TGCGCCAGCAGCGAGCGACAGGGGGCCACTGAAGCTTTCTTT CASSERQGATEAFF
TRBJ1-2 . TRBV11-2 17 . TGTGCCAGCAGCTTAGGATTCGGAGAGGGAAGTAACTATGGCTACACCTTC CASSLGFGEGSNYGYTF
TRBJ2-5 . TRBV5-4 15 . TGTGCCAGCAGCTCCGATGGGGGGGGCCGAGAGACCCAGTACTTC CASSSDGGGRETQYF
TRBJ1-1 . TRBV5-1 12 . TGCGCCAGTACCGAGGGGGGCTCCGAAGCTTTCTTT CASTEGGSEAFF
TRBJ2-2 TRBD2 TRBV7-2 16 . TGTGCCAGCAGCTTAATGGGACTAGCGGGAGTAGGGGAGCTGTTTTTT CASSLMGLAGVGELFF
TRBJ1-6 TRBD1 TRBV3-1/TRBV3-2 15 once TGTGCCAGCAGCCCTGGGACAGGGTTCGGTTCACCCCTCCACTTT CASSPGTGFGSPLHF
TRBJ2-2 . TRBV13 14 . TGTGCCAGCAGCAGTGCTGGGGAGGCCGGGGAGCTGTTTTTT CASSSAGEAGELFF